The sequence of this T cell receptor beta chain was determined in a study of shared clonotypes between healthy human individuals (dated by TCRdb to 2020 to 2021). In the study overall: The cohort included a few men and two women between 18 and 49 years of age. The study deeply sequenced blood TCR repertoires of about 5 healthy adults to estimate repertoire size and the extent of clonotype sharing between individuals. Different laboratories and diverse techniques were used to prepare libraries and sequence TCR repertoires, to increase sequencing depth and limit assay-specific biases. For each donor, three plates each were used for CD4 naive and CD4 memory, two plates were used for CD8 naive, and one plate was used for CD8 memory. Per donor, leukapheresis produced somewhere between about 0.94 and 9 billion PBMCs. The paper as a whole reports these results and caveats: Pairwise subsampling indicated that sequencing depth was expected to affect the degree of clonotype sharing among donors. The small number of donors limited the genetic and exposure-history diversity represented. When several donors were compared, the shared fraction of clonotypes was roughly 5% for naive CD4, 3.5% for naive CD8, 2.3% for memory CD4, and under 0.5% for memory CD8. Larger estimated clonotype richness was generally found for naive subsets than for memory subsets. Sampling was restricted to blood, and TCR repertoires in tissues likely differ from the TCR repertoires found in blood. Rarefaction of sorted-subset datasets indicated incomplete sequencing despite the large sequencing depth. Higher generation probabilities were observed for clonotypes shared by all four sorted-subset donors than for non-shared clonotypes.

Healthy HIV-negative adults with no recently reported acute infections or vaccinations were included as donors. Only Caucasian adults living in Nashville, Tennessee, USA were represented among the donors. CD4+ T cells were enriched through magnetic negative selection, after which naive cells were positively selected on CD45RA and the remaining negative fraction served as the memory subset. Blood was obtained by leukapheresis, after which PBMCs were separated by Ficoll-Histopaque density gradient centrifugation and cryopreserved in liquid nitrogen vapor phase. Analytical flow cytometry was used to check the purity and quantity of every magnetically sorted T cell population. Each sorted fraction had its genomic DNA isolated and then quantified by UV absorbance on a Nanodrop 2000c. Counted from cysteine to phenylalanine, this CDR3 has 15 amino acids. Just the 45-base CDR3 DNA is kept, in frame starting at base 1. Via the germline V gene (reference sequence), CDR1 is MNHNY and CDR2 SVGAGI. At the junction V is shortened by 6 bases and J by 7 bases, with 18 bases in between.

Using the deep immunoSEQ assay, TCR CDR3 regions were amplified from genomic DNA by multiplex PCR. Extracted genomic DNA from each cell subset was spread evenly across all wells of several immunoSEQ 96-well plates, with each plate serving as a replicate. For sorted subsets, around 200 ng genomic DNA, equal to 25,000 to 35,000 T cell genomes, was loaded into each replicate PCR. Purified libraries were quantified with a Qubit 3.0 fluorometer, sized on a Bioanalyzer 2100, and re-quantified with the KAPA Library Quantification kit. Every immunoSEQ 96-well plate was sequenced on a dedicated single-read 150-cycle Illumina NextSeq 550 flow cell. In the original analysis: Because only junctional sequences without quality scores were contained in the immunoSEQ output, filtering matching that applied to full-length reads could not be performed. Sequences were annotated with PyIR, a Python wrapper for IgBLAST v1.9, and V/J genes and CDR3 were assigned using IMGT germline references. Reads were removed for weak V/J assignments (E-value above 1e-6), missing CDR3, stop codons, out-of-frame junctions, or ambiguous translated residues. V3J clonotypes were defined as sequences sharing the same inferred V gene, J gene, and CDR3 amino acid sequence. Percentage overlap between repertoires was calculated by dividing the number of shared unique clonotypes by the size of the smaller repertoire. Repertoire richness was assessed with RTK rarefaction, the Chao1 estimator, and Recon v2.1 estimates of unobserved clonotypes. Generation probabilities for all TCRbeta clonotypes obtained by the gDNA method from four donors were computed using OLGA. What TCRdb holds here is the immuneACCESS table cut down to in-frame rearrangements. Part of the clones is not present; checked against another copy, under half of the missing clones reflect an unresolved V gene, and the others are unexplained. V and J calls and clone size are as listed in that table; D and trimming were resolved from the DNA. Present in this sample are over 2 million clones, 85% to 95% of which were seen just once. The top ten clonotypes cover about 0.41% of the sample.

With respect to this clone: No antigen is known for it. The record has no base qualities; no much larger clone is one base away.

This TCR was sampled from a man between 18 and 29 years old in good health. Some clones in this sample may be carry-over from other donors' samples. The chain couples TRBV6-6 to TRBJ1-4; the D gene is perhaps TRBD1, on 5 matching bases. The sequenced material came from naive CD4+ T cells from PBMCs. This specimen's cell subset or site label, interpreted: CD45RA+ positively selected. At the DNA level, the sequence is TGTGCCAGCAGACATCCCCGGGACCTGGGTGAAAAACTGTTTTTT. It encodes CASRHPRDLGEKLFF.